Following are 28 T cell receptor beta chains from one sample sequenced in a study of T cells after yellow fever vaccination. MiXCR, run by TCRdb on the 5' RACE reads, gives a single entry per CDR3 protein. The sample yields 100,000 to 150,000 distinct CDR3 sequences, under 8.5% seen once. This sample comprised CD4+ T cells sorted from PBMCs, obtained roughly 10 days after the first yellow fever vaccination. The source of these receptors is a young man who received the YFV17D yellow fever vaccine.

This clonotype was seen ten or more times. The chain joins TRBV6-5 to TRBJ2-1; 15 bases are a match to TRBD2. The germline gives CDR1 MNHEY, CDR2 SVGAGI. There are 19 residues in the CDR3. V was pared by 0 bases and J by 0 bases, with 3 bases of the junction left unmatched. The CDR3 region has the DNA TGTGCCAGCAGTTACTCGGGACTAGCGGGGGGCCTCTCCTACAATGAGCAGTTCTTC. Its protein product is CASSYSGLAGGLSYNEQFF.

This clonotype was seen repeatedly, ten times or more. A read error may produce the germline difference seen at one junction end. The V gene is TRBV7-7, the J gene TRBJ2-2, with TRBD2 identical over 7 bases. Germline CDR1 is SSHAT and CDR2 is FNYEAQ (reference sequence). The CDR3 totals 15 residues. The CDR3 DNA sequence: TGTGCTAGCAGCTTTGAGGCTAGCGGCACCGGGGAGCTGTTTTTT. This gives the protein CASSFEASGTGELFF.

This clonotype was picked up a small number of times. The chain combines TRBV9 with TRBJ2-2; 8 bases line up with TRBD1. Germline V CDR1 and CDR2: SGDLS, YYNGEE. The CDR3 is made up of 16 amino acids. After removal of 1 base from V and 11 bases from J, the junction contained 13 bases not matched to a gene. The CDR3 DNA follows: TGTGCCAGCAGCGTACGGGGTGGGACAGGTCCTGAAGAGCTGTTTTTT. Encoded protein: CASSVRGGTGPEELFF.

In this sample, this clonotype turned up many times. The chain employs TRBV18 and TRBJ1-4, with 8 bases lining up with TRBD1. The CDR3 is 14 residues long. Germline CDR1 is KGHSH and CDR2 is LQKENI. V lost 6 bases to trimming and J lost 8 bases; unmatched junction nucleotides: 8. The CDR3 nucleotides are TGTGCCAGCTCGCGGAGAACAGGGGGAGAAAAACTGTTTTTT. This sequence encodes CASSRRTGGEKLFF.

V gene TRBV4-1 combines with J gene TRBJ1-2; D unclear. The V end was cut by 2 bases, the J end by 0 bases, with 19 bases between. The CDR3 is 18 residues long. Germline loops: CDR1 MGHRA, CDR2 YSYEKL. The chain's CDR3 is CASSQPLWVARANYGYTF. The DNA of the CDR3 is TGCGCCAGCAGCCAACCTCTATGGGTTGCCCGGGCTAACTATGGCTACACCTTC.

The sample holds many counts of this clonotype. The chain has TRBV5-4 and TRBJ2-5; 7 nucleotides line up with TRBD1. The CDR3 runs to 14 residues. J was trimmed by 2 bases and V by 4 bases; bases with no gene match: 5. Germline V CDR1 and CDR2: SGHNT, YYREEE (reference sequence). The CDR3 here is CASSTSTGQETQYF. CDR3 nucleotides: TGTGCCAGCAGCACCTCGACAGGGCAAGAGACCCAGTACTTC.

This clonotype showed up just a few times. V usage is TRBV25-1 and J usage is TRBJ2-5; D gene ambiguous. The CDR3 is 14 amino acids. From germline, CDR1 is MGHDK and CDR2 SYGVNS. V dropped 0 bases and J dropped 4 bases, with 9 bases sitting between them. In DNA form, the CDR3 reads TGTGCCAGCAGTGAATATTCTAATCGAGAGACCCAGTACTTC. This gives the protein CASSEYSNRETQYF.

This clonotype has a count of ten or more. The chain combines TRBV6-5 with TRBJ2-4; D not resolved. This CDR3 is 14 amino acids long. Per the germline V gene, CDR1 is MNHEY and CDR2 is SVGAGI. V gave up 6 bases and J gave up 6 bases, with 15 bases separating them. DNA for the CDR3: TGTGCCAGCAGCGCAATTATGGGAAGAAACATTCAGTACTTC. Translation: CASSAIMGRNIQYF.

In its sample, this clonotype was seen many times. The CDR3 region is CASSSGTSGQRYF. The CDR3 DNA reads as TGTGCCAGCAGCTCCGGGACTAGCGGCCAAAGGTACTTC. This rearrangement joins TRBV7-3 to TRBJ2-7; 11 bases align to TRBD2. The CDR3 has 13 amino acids. Germline V gives CDR1 SGHTA, CDR2 FQGTGA. The V and J ends lost 4 bases and 12 bases, in that order; junction bases with no gene match: 8.

This clonotype was seen many times. The V and J genes are TRBV5-1 and TRBJ1-6; tentative D call: TRBD1 (6 bases). The ends were cut back, 0 bases at V and 7 bases at J, with 11 bases in the middle. From germline, CDR1 is SGHRS and CDR2 YFSETQ. The CDR3 runs 15 residues. Here the CDR3 reads CASSLGPGENSPLHF. The CDR3 region has the DNA TGCGCCAGCAGCTTGGGACCAGGGGAAAATTCACCCCTCCACTTT.

As regards this clonotype: A read error may explain this, as a much larger clone is one base away. J is TRBJ2-5 and V is TRBV6-2 or TRBV6-3; no reliable D call. Germline CDR1 and CDR2: MNHEY and SVGEGT. The CDR3 sequence is 12 residues long. CDR3 sequence reads: CASRYSRETQYF. The CDR3 nucleotides are TGTGCCAGCAGGTACTCGCGGGAGACCCAGTACTTC.

This clonotype occurred once. This may be a read error: a much more frequent sequence differs by one nucleotide. J is TRBJ1-4 and V is TRBV12-3 or TRBV12-4, with D unresolved. The CDR3 has 11 amino acids. V shed 6 bases and J shed 10 bases, with 9 bases lying between them. CDR3 nucleotide sequence: TGTGCCAGCAGACGAGAGAGAAAACTGTTTTTT. This codes for CASRRERKLFF.

This clonotype came up many times. CDR3 nucleotides: TGTGCCAGCAGCTTGGCCCTCACAGGGGGCAGGGACACCGGGGAGCTGTTTTTT. Residues: CASSLALTGGRDTGELFF. V gene TRBV5-4 combines with J gene TRBJ2-2; 9 bases map to TRBD1. J gave up 3 bases and V 0 bases, and 9 bases lay outside the gene matches. Germline values: CDR1 SGHNT, CDR2 YYREEE (reference sequence). This CDR3 is 18 amino acids long.

This clonotype was counted at least ten times. The J gene is TRBJ1-2, the V gene TRBV20-1, with unresolved D. This CDR3 is 10 amino acids long. Germline V gene data show CDR1 as DFQATT and CDR2 as SNEGSKA (reference sequence). V was pared by 5 bases and J by 6 bases, with 7 bases between. CDR3 coding DNA: TGCAGTGCTGCGAGGGATGGCTACACCTTC. Translation: CSAARDGYTF.

This clonotype showed up many times. The chain has TRBV5-1 and TRBJ2-5; 13 bases align to TRBD2. This CDR3 is built from 15 residues. J gave up 3 bases and V 2 bases, and 1 base lay outside the gene matches. Germline CDR1 is SGHRS and CDR2 is YFSETQ. The CDR3 sequence: CASSFGTSGEETQYF. Here the CDR3 DNA reads TGCGCCAGCAGCTTCGGGACTAGCGGGGAAGAGACCCAGTACTTC.

This clonotype was detected ten times or more. The chain joins TRBV5-1 to TRBJ2-5; 9 bases agree with TRBD2. V lost 3 bases to trimming and J lost 1 base; unmatched junction nucleotides: 7. From germline, CDR1 is SGHRS and CDR2 YFSETQ. CDR3 size: 16 residues. Here the CDR3 reads CASSSAGGDFQETQYF. The CDR3 region has the DNA TGCGCCAGCAGCTCCGCGGGGGGGGACTTCCAAGAGACCCAGTACTTC.

There are many counts of this clonotype. This rearrangement joins TRBV12-5 to TRBJ2-7, with 7 bases aligning to TRBD1. Germline CDR1 and CDR2: LGHNT and FRNRAP. CDR3 size: 16 residues. V was pared by 2 bases and J by 4 bases, with 11 bases of the junction left unmatched. The CDR3 DNA sequence: TGTGCTAGTGGTTTGCCAACCCACAGGGGACGGTACGAGCAGTACTTC. It specifies CASGLPTHRGRYEQYF.

Worth noting for this clonotype: A much larger clone is a single base away; this may be a read error. V usage is TRBV4-3 and J usage is TRBJ2-1, with 8 nucleotides matching TRBD1. CDR1 LGHNA and CDR2 YSLEER come from the germline V gene. The CDR3 runs 16 residues. J lost 4 bases, V lost 7 bases, and 12 bases had no gene match. The CDR3 DNA reads as TGCGCCAGCATCCAGGCGACAGGGGACCAATACAATGAGCAGTTCTTC. Translation gives CASIQATGDQYNEQFF.

This clonotype has ten or more counts. V usage is TRBV19 and J usage is TRBJ2-1; TRBD2 matches at 13 bases. V lost 6 bases to trimming and J lost 7 bases; unmatched junction nucleotides: 3. Germline V gene sequence: CDR1 LNHDA, CDR2 SQIVND (reference sequence). The CDR3 covers 14 residues. The CDR3 reads CASSGTSGVNEQFF. CDR3 in DNA: TGTGCCAGTAGCGGGACTAGCGGGGTTAATGAGCAGTTCTTC. The full variable domain, its missing parts supplied by reference TRBV19 and TRBJ2-1, is DGGITQSPKYLFRKEGQNVTLSCEQNLNHDAMYWYRQDPGQGLRLIYYSQIVNDFQKGDIAEGYSVSREKKESFPLTVTSAQKNPTAFYLCASSGTSGVNEQFFGPGTRLTVL.

There are many counts of this clonotype. J is TRBJ2-1 and V is TRBV20-1; D might be TRBD2 (6 bases). Germline-derived CDR1 and CDR2 are DFQATT and SNEGSKA (reference sequence). Trimming took off 6 bases at V and 4 bases at J, with 13 bases between the two ends. CDR3 length: 13 residues. This CDR3 is CSAPQGLYNEQFF. In DNA form, the CDR3 reads TGCAGTGCCCCTCAGGGACTTTACAATGAGCAGTTCTTC.

This clonotype was counted ten times or more. The CDR3 sequence: CAISDPGQGAGTEAFF. The CDR3 DNA is TGTGCCATCAGTGACCCGGGACAGGGGGCGGGCACTGAAGCTTTCTTT. The chain recombines TRBV10-3 with TRBJ1-1, with 12 positions matching TRBD1. J gave up 4 bases and V 3 bases, and 6 bases lay outside the gene matches. CDR3 length: 16 residues. Per germline, CDR1 ENHRY and CDR2 SYGVKD.

The sample holds many counts of this clonotype. This chain uses TRBV4-2 with TRBJ2-2; possibly TRBD1 for D (7 bases). Germline-derived CDR1 and CDR2 are LGHNA and YNFKEQ. The CDR3 consists of 16 residues. With 6 bases removed from V and 2 bases from J, the gap between germline ends came to 16 bases. CDR3 region: CASRPGQEGNTGELFF. The CDR3 DNA is TGTGCCAGCAGACCCGGACAGGAGGGCAACACCGGGGAGCTGTTTTTT.

This clonotype showed up just a few times. The chain couples TRBV25-1 to TRBJ1-1; a weak D match, TRBD1 (6 bases). Germline V lookup: CDR1 MGHDK, CDR2 SYGVNS. This CDR3 spans 11 amino acids. V was shortened by 5 bases and J by 9 bases, with 10 bases between the two germline ends. The CDR3 region is CASSQGGQAFF. The CDR3, as DNA: TGTGCCAGCAGTCAAGGGGGTCAAGCTTTCTTT.

Many counts were recorded for this clonotype. The chain combines TRBV5-1 with TRBJ2-1; a weak D match, TRBD1 (6 bases). The CDR3 is made up of 14 amino acids. CDR1 and CDR2 (germline): SGHRS, YFSETQ. V shed 4 bases and J shed 7 bases, with 15 bases lying between them. The CDR3 bases are TGCGCCAGCAGCGGAGGACAGTTGCGTAATGAGCAGTTCTTC. Protein: CASSGGQLRNEQFF.

This clonotype showed up many times. V gene TRBV24-1 combines with J gene TRBJ2-1; TRBD1 aligns across 11 bases. V was clipped by 2 bases and J by 8 bases; unmatched bases: 4. The CDR3 is 15 residues long. CDR1 and CDR2 (germline): KGHDR, SFDVKD. In nucleotides, the CDR3 is TGTGCCACCAGTGATTACGGACAGGGGGCCGATGAGCAGTTCTTC. It specifies CATSDYGQGADEQFF.

This clonotype showed up many times. The V gene is TRBV3-1, the J gene TRBJ2-3, with D hard to call. This CDR3 contains 14 residues. V was shortened by 3 bases and J by 11 bases, with 18 bases between the two germline ends. In germline, CDR1 is LGHDT, CDR2 YNNKEL (reference sequence). This CDR3 reads CASSHMDGVNKQYF. CDR3 sequence (DNA): TGTGCCAGCAGCCATATGGACGGTGTCAACAAGCAGTATTTT.

This clonotype occurred many times. The chain joins TRBV20-1 to TRBJ2-3; 8 nucleotides match TRBD2. Germline values: CDR1 DFQATT, CDR2 SNEGSKA (reference sequence). V shed 5 bases and J 3 bases; nucleotides not matched to a gene: 7. This CDR3 region has 14 residues. The chain's CDR3 is CSARGGIDTDTQYF. DNA of the CDR3: TGCAGTGCTCGGGGGGGGATAGATACAGATACGCAGTATTTT.

This clonotype has ten or more counts. V gene TRBV6-1 combines with J gene TRBJ2-1; 8 nucleotides align to TRBD1. V dropped 11 bases and J dropped 3; count of bases not matched to a gene: 9. CDR3 length: 14 residues. The germline gives CDR1 MNHNS, CDR2 SASEGT. The CDR3 spells CAGRQGQDYNEQFF. In DNA, the CDR3 is TGTGCCGGGCGTCAGGGACAGGACTACAATGAGCAGTTCTTC.